Included here is one TCR beta chain sequence, with context. Its antigen remains unknown. An end of the junction differs from the germline gene, which may be a read error. No cell sorting was done before RNA was extracted from the tissue. More than 3 cm separated this lung sample from the edge of the tumor. Between August and November 2014, newly diagnosed, chemotherapy-naive lung cancer patients underwent thoracic surgery in China. The CDR3 contains 18 residues. Looked up from germline, CDR1 is SQVTM and CDR2 is ANQGSEA. Three rounds of nested PCR, following a modified ARM-PCR protocol, produced the TCRbeta library. TCRdb re-called the multiplex PCR reads with MiXCR, one entry per CDR3 protein. The data contain about 86,000 distinct CDR3 sequences, roughly three quarters of them singletons. The sample belongs to a study of tumor and adjacent non-tumor tissue in lung cancer. Looking at the study overall: Each sample yielded some 4 million productive TCRbeta reads on average. Notes on the study in general: Tumor tissue had significantly higher TCR diversity than normal lung.

This sequence joins TRBV29-1 and TRBJ2-2; a weak D match, TRBD2 (6 bases). What was sequenced was distant non-tumor lung tissue. This TCR was sampled from a woman aged 45-65 years with non-small cell lung cancer. The CDR3 loop is CSVEDEGTNGSFPWELFF. The CDR3 DNA sequence: TGCAGCGTTGAAGATGAAGGAACTAACGGGAGTTTTCCCTGGGAGTTGTTTTTT.